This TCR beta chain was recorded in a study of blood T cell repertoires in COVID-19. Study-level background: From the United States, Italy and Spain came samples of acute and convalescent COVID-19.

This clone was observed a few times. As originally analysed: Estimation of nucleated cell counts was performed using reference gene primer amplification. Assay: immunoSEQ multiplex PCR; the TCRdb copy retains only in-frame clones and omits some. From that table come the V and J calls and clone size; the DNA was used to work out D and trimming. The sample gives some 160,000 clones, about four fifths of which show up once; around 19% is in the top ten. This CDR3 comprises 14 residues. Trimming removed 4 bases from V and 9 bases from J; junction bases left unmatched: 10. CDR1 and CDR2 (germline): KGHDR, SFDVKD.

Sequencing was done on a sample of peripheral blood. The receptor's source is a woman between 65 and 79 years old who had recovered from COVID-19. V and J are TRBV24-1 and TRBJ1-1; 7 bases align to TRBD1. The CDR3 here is CATSEAGPTGKAFF. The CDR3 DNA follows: TGTGCCACCAGTGAGGCTGGACCGACAGGGAAAGCTTTCTTT.